Here is one TCR beta chain with its context. Its specificity is unknown. This entry comes from a study of identical twins. Study-wide results and limits: With beta out-of-frame sequences, excess sharing by twins was weaker.

The CDR3 covers 12 residues. CDR1 DFQATT and CDR2 SNEGSKA come from the germline V gene (reference sequence). TCRdb processed the 5' RACE reads anew with MiXCR; each CDR3 protein has one entry. This table holds around 1.7 million distinct CDR3 sequences, less than 35% found once. This clonotype was sampled from a newborn girl in good health. Sequences were obtained from cord blood. V is TRBV20-1 and J is TRBJ2-2, with D tentatively TRBD1 (6 bases). CDR3 sequence reads: CSAPSGAGELFF. CDR3 coding DNA: TGCAGCGCGCCTTCAGGGGCCGGGGAGCTGTTTTTT.